Listed below are T cell receptor beta chains from one sample, sequenced in a study of blood T cells in healthy people across ages. TCRdb called the 5' RACE reads again in MiXCR, with one record for every CDR3 protein. Found here are about 1.6 million distinct CDR3 sequences, about 35% of them singletons; the top ten hold approximately 11%. Sequencing input: blood. The receptors come from a woman in her 30s in good health. The CDR3 runs from the conserved cysteine through the conserved F or W. D genes are given only for firm matches. Expanded clones get a size class; other rows say once, few or many, or leave the size out.

TGTGCCAGCAGCCCGGGGGACAAGCACAATGAGCAGTTCTTC	CASSPGDKHNEQFF	-	TRBJ2-1	TRBV6-5	-
TGCAGTGCTAAAGAGCCCACTACGACAGATACGCAGTATTTT	CSAKEPTTTDTQYF	-	TRBJ2-3	TRBV20-1	-
TGTGCCAGCAGTTACTCGATGGGACGGAGCAATCAGCCCCAGCATTTT	CASSYSMGRSNQPQHF	-	TRBJ1-5	TRBV6-6	-
TGTGCCAGCAGCTCCACGGGAGGGGCCAACGTCCTGACTTTC	CASSSTGGANVLTF	-	TRBJ2-6	TRBV7-9	-
TGTGCCAGCAGACCCGGGGGGACAGAGATAGATACGCAGTATTTT	CASRPGGTEIDTQYF	-	TRBJ2-3	TRBV3-1	few
TGTGCCAGCAGTGCAGCCCAGGGGCCTGGCTACACCTTC	CASSAAQGPGYTF	-	TRBJ1-2	TRBV2	-
TGTGCCAGCAGCCTCCTGAGTTGGAATGAGCAGTTCTTC	CASSLLSWNEQFF	-	TRBJ2-1	TRBV11-3	once
TGTGCCAGCAGTCCCCTAGCGGGGACCGCCTACGAGCAGTACTTC	CASSPLAGTAYEQYF	TRBD2	TRBJ2-7	TRBV6-6	few
TGTGCCAGCAGTTTGACTGAAGCTTTCTTT	CASSLTEAFF	-	TRBJ1-1	TRBV12-3/TRBV12-4	many
TGTGCCAGCAGCGCGAGAGGGCAGGGGGAACTTTATGGCTACACCTTC	CASSARGQGELYGYTF	TRBD1	TRBJ1-2	TRBV9	few
TGTGCCATCAGATCGGCGGCGGACTATGGCTACACCTTC	CAIRSAADYGYTF	-	TRBJ1-2	TRBV10-3	few
TGTGCCAGTAGTAAGTGGGAGGCGCATCAAAATGAGCAGTTCTTC	CASSKWEAHQNEQFF	-	TRBJ2-1	TRBV19	-
TGTGCCAGCAGCCGATATACCACAGGGATCTCCTACGAGCAGTACTTC	CASSRYTTGISYEQYF	-	TRBJ2-7	TRBV28	few
TGTGCCAGCAGCTCCTGGGCTAGCGGGGAAGGGGAGCAGTACTTC	CASSSWASGEGEQYF	TRBD2	TRBJ2-7	TRBV11-2	few
TGTGCCAGCAGTTTTTATGGGAATGAGCAGTTCTTC	CASSFYGNEQFF	-	TRBJ2-1	TRBV28	-
TGTGCCAGCAGCGAGGCAGAAGCGGGGGTTACCTACAATGAGCAGTTCTTC	CASSEAEAGVTYNEQFF	TRBD2	TRBJ2-1	TRBV9	few
TGTGCCAGCAGCTTTCTTCCTGGGGCAGGGGGTAGCTACGAGCAGTACTTC	CASSFLPGAGGSYEQYF	TRBD1	TRBJ2-7	TRBV7-9	-
TGCGCCAACAGACCGGGCCAGAGCTCCTACGAGCAGTACTTC	CANRPGQSSYEQYF	-	TRBJ2-7	TRBV10-2	-
TGTGCCAGCAGTCCCGACGCGGTGCGAGCCAAAAACATTCAGTACTTC	CASSPDAVRAKNIQYF	-	TRBJ2-4	TRBV27	-
TGTGCCAGCAGCGTAGTTGGGGCCTCCCCAGATACGCAGTATTTT	CASSVVGASPDTQYF	-	TRBJ2-3	TRBV9	-